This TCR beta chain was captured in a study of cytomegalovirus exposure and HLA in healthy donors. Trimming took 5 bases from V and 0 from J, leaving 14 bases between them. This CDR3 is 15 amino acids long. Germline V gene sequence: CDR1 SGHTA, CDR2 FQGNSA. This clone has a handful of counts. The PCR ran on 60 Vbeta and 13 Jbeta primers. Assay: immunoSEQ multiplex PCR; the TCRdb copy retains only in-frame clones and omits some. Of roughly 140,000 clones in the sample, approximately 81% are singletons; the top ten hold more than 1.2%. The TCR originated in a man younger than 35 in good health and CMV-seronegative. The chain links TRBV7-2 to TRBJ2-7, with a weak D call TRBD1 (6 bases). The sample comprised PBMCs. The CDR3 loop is CASSLTGTGSYEQYF. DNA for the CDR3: TGTGCCAGCAGCCTTACAGGGACGGGCTCCTACGAGCAGTACTTC.